This T cell receptor (beta chain) was observed in a study of CD8+ T cells in alopecia areata. Study-wide background: Tofacitinib therapy lasting 6 to 18 months was followed by 6 months off drug.

Extracted from the samples, RNA was reverse transcribed into cDNA to serve as the sequencing template. Produced via immunoSEQ multiplex PCR; TCRdb's table is partial and in-frame only. The sample gives roughly 180,000 clones, approximately 60% of which show up once; approximately 3.4% is in the top ten. The treatment denotes: oral pan-JAK inhibitor, 5-10 mg twice daily. The CDR3 is made up of 16 amino acids. The germline gives CDR1 KGHSH, CDR2 LQKENI. V lost 0 bases and J lost 4, with 15 bases in between. This specimen was CD4+ T cells sorted from blood, taken at week 4, from a patient treated with tofacitinib. The source of this sequence is a human donor with alopecia areata. This chain joins TRBV18 and TRBJ1-2; D may be TRBD1 (5 bases). The CDR3 region has the DNA TGTGCCAGCTCACCACCGGGCTGGGGGGAAAGCTATGGCTACACCTTC. Amino acids: CASSPPGWGESYGYTF.